This TCR beta chain was obtained from a study of blood T cell repertoires in COVID-19. Looking at the study overall: Nucleic acid was either cDNA or gDNA, and it came from T cells, B-cell-depleted T cells, or PBMCs.

The table came from immunoSEQ multiplex PCR; TCRdb's copy has only in-frame clones and leaves some out. Among around 260,000 clones listed, approximately 85% were seen once. V gave up 6 bases and J gave up 0 bases, with 18 bases separating them. In germline, CDR1 is MDHEN, CDR2 SYDVKM. The CDR3 covers 18 residues. A few counts support this clone. The TCR originated in a human donor with COVID-19, enrolled during active disease. The donor label of this sample is uncertain. This chain joins TRBV28 and TRBJ1-6; D uncertain. The sample comprised peripheral blood. The CDR3 region has the DNA TGTGCCAGCAGCACCCCGGGAATAGGTAGCTCCTATAATTCACCCCTCCACTTT. Translated: CASSTPGIGSSYNSPLHF.